This T cell receptor beta chain was identified in a study of graft-versus-host responses after intestinal transplantation. Overall study: Recipients uniformly received anti-thymocyte globulin induction, followed by tacrolimus and steroids for 3 to 4 years.

Clones were read by immunoSEQ multiplex PCR, and TCRdb kept only the in-frame ones, dropping some. Among 100,000 or so clones listed, less than 90% were seen once. Trimming cost V 4 bases and J 3 bases; bases outside gene matches: 3. The germline gives CDR1 SGHNT, CDR2 YENEEA. The CDR3 sequence is 16 residues long. About this clone itself: Antigen: not known.

Findings and limits, study-wide: Graft-donor T cell macrochimerism coincided with high graft-versus-host to host-versus-graft clonal ratios in allografts.

The specimen comprised unstimulated CD4+ T cells sorted from spleen or lymph node cells, sampled before transplant. The chain couples TRBV11-3 to TRBJ2-3, with 14 bases that match TRBD2. This clonotype was obtained from a human donor who was the organ donor for an intestinal transplant. CDR3 amino acids: CASSSRTSGGTDTQYF. In DNA form, the CDR3 reads TGTGCCAGCAGCTCGCGGACTAGCGGGGGGACAGATACGCAGTATTTT.